Below are 22 T cell receptor beta chains sequenced from a single sample in a study of T cells in Graves' hyperthyroidism and ophthalmopathy. RNA transcripts served as the template for amplifying TCR beta CDR3 regions. RT-PCR in the first round (using the HTBI primer set) targeted the TCR CDR3. MiXCR, applied by TCRdb to the multiplex PCR reads, yields one record per CDR3 protein. There are roughly 750,000 distinct CDR3 sequences in the sample; about 16% occur only once, and approximately 8% lies in the top ten. Sequences were obtained from blood. These receptors were obtained from a young man with Graves' hyperthyroidism.

The chain links TRBV24-1 to TRBJ2-7; TRBD2 is a possible D gene (6 bases). The CDR3 is made up of 14 amino acids. With 6 bases removed from V and 9 bases from J, the gap between germline ends came to 20 bases. Germline loops: CDR1 KGHDR, CDR2 SFDVKD. DNA of the CDR3: TGTGCCACCAGTTTAGCCGGGACTGCGAAGGGGCAGTACTTC. Protein sequence: CATSLAGTAKGQYF.

The chain links TRBV7-9 to TRBJ1-5; D is unresolved. Germline CDR1 SEHNR, CDR2 FQNEAQ (reference sequence). CDR3 length: 15 amino acids. V shed 3 bases and J shed 7 bases, with 16 bases lying between them. The CDR3 DNA sequence: TGTGCCAGCAGCTTGGATGTGGATGTAGGCCAGCCCCAGCATTTT. This codes for CASSLDVDVGQPQHF. Full variable domain (outside the CDR3, taken from reference TRBV7-9 and TRBJ1-5): DTGVSQNPRHKITKRGQNVTFRCDPISEHNRLYWYRQTLGQGPEFLTYFQNEAQLEKSRLLSDRFSAERPKGSFSTLEIQRTEQGDSAMYLCASSLDVDVGQPQHFGDGTRLSIL.

This clonotype came up many times. This chain connects TRBV18 to TRBJ1-4; D is undetermined. Germline V gene data show CDR1 as KGHSH and CDR2 as LQKENI. V was clipped by 1 base and J by 2 bases, with 8 bases between them. The CDR3 has 15 residues. CDR3 coding DNA: TGTGCCAGCTCACCACAGAGGGTTACTAATGAAAAACTGTTTTTT. Protein product: CASSPQRVTNEKLFF.

The table lists this clonotype with many counts. This chain links TRBV12-3 or TRBV12-4 with TRBJ2-2, with D perhaps matching TRBD2 (5 bases). V was shortened by 5 bases and J by 0 bases, with 13 bases between the two germline ends. The CDR3 consists of 16 residues. The CDR3 loop reads CASSPSSGTNTGELFF. CDR3 DNA: TGTGCCAGCAGTCCCTCCAGCGGAACGAACACCGGGGAGCTGTTTTTT.

This sequence joins TRBV10-3 and TRBJ2-1; TRBD2 aligns across 7 bases. The CDR3 is 12 amino acids. CDR1 is ENHRY, CDR2 SYGVKD, per germline. V lost 7 bases and J lost 7; bases outside the gene matches: 4. DNA of the CDR3: TGTGCCATCAAAAGGGAGGGGAATGAGCAGTTCTTC. Protein product: CAIKREGNEQFF.

This clonotype was seen repeatedly, ten times or more. This chain joins TRBV6-1 and TRBJ1-5; no clear D gene. Trimming took off 6 bases at V and 6 bases at J, with 12 bases between the two ends. The germline gives CDR1 MNHNS, CDR2 SASEGT. The CDR3 contains 13 residues. For the CDR3, the DNA is TGTGCCAGCAGGGTCCTGGAAACTCAGCCCCAGCATTTT. Translated: CASRVLETQPQHF.

Here the CDR3 reads CASSQPAGGYDEQYF. The CDR3 nucleotides read TGTGCCAGCAGCCAACCAGCGGGAGGATACGACGAGCAGTACTTC. The chain links TRBV3-1 to TRBJ2-7, with TRBD2 matching 9 bases. The CDR3 has 15 amino acids. CDR1 is LGHDT and CDR2 is YNNKEL in the germline V gene (reference sequence). Trimming removed 2 bases from V and 5 bases from J; junction bases left unmatched: 7.

This clonotype was counted once. The V and J genes are TRBV28 and TRBJ1-4; D gene unclear. The CDR3 extends over 12 amino acids. V was pared by 8 bases and J by 8 bases, with 12 bases between. CDR1 and CDR2 from the germline V gene are MDHEN and SYDVKM. This chain's CDR3 is CASSRGLEKLFF. CDR3 in DNA: TGTGCCAGCTCCCGGGGTTTGGAAAAACTGTTTTTT. The variable domain in full, with the rest retrieved from reference TRBV28 and TRBJ1-4, is DVKVTQSSRYLVKRTGEKVFLECVQDMDHENMFWYRQDPGLGLRLIYFSYDVKMKEKGDIPEGYSVSREKKERFSLILESASTNQTSMYLCASSRGLEKLFFGSGTQLSVL.

The chain employs TRBV4-1 and TRBJ1-5; TRBD1 is a possible D gene (5 bases). The CDR3 extends over 15 amino acids. V was clipped by 0 bases and J by 7 bases, with 13 bases between them. The germline gives CDR1 MGHRA, CDR2 YSYEKL. In DNA form, the CDR3 reads TGCGCCAGCAGCCAAGATGCGAGGGGTTGGCAGCCCCAGCATTTT. Protein: CASSQDARGWQPQHF.

This clonotype was seen ten or more times. The genes are TRBV20-1 and TRBJ1-1; D not resolved. This CDR3 comprises 15 residues. Trimming removed 1 base from V and 2 bases from J, with 14 bases in between. Germline values: CDR1 DFQATT, CDR2 SNEGSKA (reference sequence). CDR3 sequence: CSARGQGGQNTEAFF. The CDR3 bases are TGCAGTGCTAGAGGTCAAGGAGGGCAAAACACTGAAGCTTTCTTT.

This clonotype has a count of ten or more. V is TRBV2 and J is TRBJ1-1, with D tentatively TRBD1 (5 bases). The ends were cut back, 6 bases at V and 0 bases at J, with 14 bases in the middle. The CDR3 has 15 residues. The germline CDR1 and CDR2 sequences are SNHLY and FYNNEI. The CDR3 loop reads CASRETGLLNTEAFF. As DNA, the CDR3 is TGTGCCAGCAGGGAAACAGGATTACTGAACACTGAAGCTTTCTTT. Combining the CDR3 with reference TRBV2 and TRBJ1-1 gives the whole variable domain EPEVTQTPSHQVTQMGQEVILRCVPISNHLYFYWYRQILGQKVEFLVSFYNNEISEKSEIFDDQFSVERPDGSNFTLKIRSTKLEDSAMYFCASRETGLLNTEAFFGQGTRLTVV.

The genes are TRBV28 and TRBJ1-6, with D possibly TRBD1 on 5 matching bases. This CDR3 region has 13 residues. The ends were cut back, 2 bases at V and 10 bases at J, with 9 bases in the middle. Germline V lookup: CDR1 MDHEN, CDR2 SYDVKM. This chain's CDR3 is CASSLSGASPLHF. The CDR3 coding sequence is TGTGCCAGCAGTTTAAGTGGGGCCTCACCCCTCCACTTT.

The gene calls are TRBV3-1 and TRBJ2-7, with D perhaps matching TRBD1 (6 bases). Germline V gene lookup returns CDR1 LGHDT and CDR2 YNNKEL (reference sequence). The CDR3 has 14 amino acids. V was trimmed by 1 base and J by 6 bases, leaving 13 bases between them. CDR3 DNA: TGTGCCAGCAGCCAAGTTATCAGGGGCGGCGAGCAGTACTTC. This encodes CASSQVIRGGEQYF.

This chain links TRBV20-1 with TRBJ2-7; 7 positions match TRBD1. The V gene's germline CDR1 is DFQATT and CDR2 SNEGSKA (reference sequence). This CDR3 contains 14 residues. The V segment lost 6 bases and the J segment 1 base; nucleotides outside the gene matches: 9. The CDR3 here is CSAKAGGSSYEQYF. In DNA form, the CDR3 reads TGCAGTGCAAAAGCAGGGGGTTCGTCCTACGAGCAGTACTTC.

This clonotype was observed many times. The V call is TRBV11-2, the J call TRBJ1-2, with unresolved D. Germline values: CDR1 SGHAT, CDR2 FQNNGV. V dropped 4 bases and J dropped 2 bases, with 8 bases sitting between them. The CDR3 runs to 13 residues. CDR3 loop: CASSSPGNYGYTF. CDR3 nucleotide sequence: TGTGCCAGCAGCTCGCCTGGGAACTATGGCTACACCTTC.

This chain connects TRBV27 to TRBJ2-7; perhaps TRBD1 as D (5 bases). In germline, CDR1 is MNHEY, CDR2 SMNVEV (reference sequence). The V end lost 2 bases, the J end lost 2 bases, and 19 bases lay between the germline ends. The CDR3 length is 17 residues. The CDR3 bases are TGTGCCAGCAGTTTAAGGGGCACCTCGATAACTACCTACGAGCAGTACTTC. The encoded protein is CASSLRGTSITTYEQYF.

The V call is TRBV10-3, the J call TRBJ1-1; D is ambiguous. This CDR3 has 15 residues. Germline CDR1 and CDR2: ENHRY and SYGVKD. V lost 3 bases and J lost 0, with 11 bases in between. CDR3 nucleotides: TGTGCCATCAGTGACCTTACAGCTATGAACACTGAAGCTTTCTTT. It yields the protein CAISDLTAMNTEAFF.

This clonotype was detected many times. This chain links TRBV7-9 with TRBJ2-7; D call uncertain. Germline V lookup: CDR1 SEHNR, CDR2 FQNEAQ (reference sequence). The CDR3 contains 13 residues. Between the trimmed V and J ends, which lost 0 bases and 5 bases, there was a span of 8 bases. The CDR3: CASSLASANEQYF. The CDR3 DNA reads as TGTGCCAGCAGCTTAGCTTCAGCCAACGAGCAGTACTTC.

CDR3 bases: TGTGCCAGCAGTTTATTAGGGGGAGGGCCTAGGAATGAGCAGTTCTTC. It yields the protein CASSLLGGGPRNEQFF. The chain joins TRBV27 to TRBJ2-1; possible D gene TRBD2, 7 bases. This CDR3 has 16 residues. Germline lookup yields CDR1 MNHEY and CDR2 SMNVEV (reference sequence). V shed 1 base and J shed 7 bases, with 17 bases lying between them.

This clonotype has more than one count but fewer than ten. V usage is TRBV5-1 and J usage is TRBJ1-1; a weak D match, TRBD1 (5 bases). Trimming left V 4 bases short and J 0 bases short, with 13 bases between. This CDR3 comprises 15 residues. CDR1 SGHRS and CDR2 YFSETQ come from the germline V gene. In DNA, the CDR3 is TGCGCCAGCAGCCCCGCGGGGGGAATGAACACTGAAGCTTTCTTT. This codes for CASSPAGGMNTEAFF.

This clonotype was recorded at least ten times. Here the CDR3 DNA reads TGTGCCAGCAGTTTGGAGAGAACTGAAGCTTTCTTT. It codes for CASSLERTEAFF. The rearrangement links TRBV7-9 to TRBJ1-1; the D is unclear. There are 12 residues in the CDR3. V was clipped by 6 bases and J by 5 bases, with 10 bases between them. Looked up from germline, CDR1 is SEHNR and CDR2 is FQNEAQ (reference sequence).

Comment on this clonotype: A junction boundary mismatches the germline segment, possibly from a read error. The V call is TRBV2, the J call TRBJ2-3; TRBD2 might be the D (6 bases). This CDR3 has 15 amino acids. CDR1 is SNHLY and CDR2 is FYNNEI in the germline V gene. CDR3 loop: CASSSVTTSTDTRYF. In DNA form, the CDR3 reads TGTGCCAGCAGTTCGGTAACCACTAGCACAGATACGCGGTATTTT.